The clone carrying this T cell receptor beta chain was observed a few times. Its antigen is not identified. These data come from a study of beta chain features in type 1 diabetes. Expressed TCRB transcripts were sequenced after all isolated RNA was converted to cDNA. Using immunoSEQ multiplex PCR, the repertoire was profiled, and TCRdb retains in-frame clones only, with some absent. The data contain about 140,000 clones, around 7% of them seen just once; the ten biggest clones take up around 1.5%. Germline V gives CDR1 SGHVS, CDR2 FQNEAQ. The CDR3 is 18 residues long. Germline trimming cut 6 bases from V and 0 bases from J; bases unmatched to any gene: 10. Study observations and caveats: People with Type 1 diabetes carried modestly yet significantly shorter TCRB CDR3s in all four CD4+ subsets. Highly expressing activated T cells could be over-counted with a cDNA template. VDJ junctions in type 1 diabetes patients carried more deletions and fewer insertions.

The J gene is TRBJ2-6, the V gene TRBV7-8; TRBD1 matches 8 bases. Sequencing was carried out using central memory CD4+ T cells from blood. The origin of this receptor is a woman aged 25 to 39 in good health. The CDR3 sequence: CASRLQGERLSGANVLTF. DNA of the CDR3: TGTGCCAGCAGGTTACAGGGGGAACGCCTCTCTGGGGCCAACGTCCTGACTTTC.